This T cell receptor (beta chain) was observed in a study of cytomegalovirus exposure and HLA in healthy donors. The study, taken as a whole, reports: Rare sequences made up most TCRs, while some public TCRs were found in many donors. Accounts indicate the classifier identified cytomegalovirus status with strong specificity and sensitivity.

The approximately 120-subject validation cohort, separate from the approximately 670-subject first cohort, included the donors. The CDR3 runs 12 residues. In germline, CDR1 is KGHSH, CDR2 LQKENI. V was trimmed by 6 bases and J by 2 bases, leaving 6 bases between them. Turning to this clone: Its antigen remains unknown.

The repertoire was sequenced with immunoSEQ multiplex PCR; TCRdb's copy has only in-frame clones and lacks some. The sample records about 69,000 clones, 95% to 96% being singletons. The chain links TRBV18 to TRBJ2-3, with a tentative D call TRBD2 (6 bases). This receptor was taken from a woman aged 18-29 years in good health and CMV-seropositive. The specimen was PBMCs. CDR3 region: CASSGLTDTQYF. For the CDR3, the DNA is TGTGCCAGCTCGGGACTCACAGATACGCAGTATTTT.